Following are 21 T cell receptor beta chains from one sample sequenced in a study of blood T cell repertoires in COVID-19. This table comes from immunoSEQ multiplex PCR, and its TCRdb copy is limited to in-frame clones, with some not included. The data show more than 90,000 clones, with about 80% seen just once and 24% held by the top ten. The sequenced material came from peripheral blood. The receptors derive from a human donor in a cohort sampled during active COVID-19.

The V call is TRBV20-1, the J call TRBJ1-2; no clear D. The CDR3 is 11 residues long. Germline V gene lookup returns CDR1 DFQATT and CDR2 SNEGSKA (reference sequence). V was trimmed by 6 bases and J by 5 bases, leaving 10 bases between them. CDR3 amino acids: CSATDIYGYTF. CDR3 coding DNA: TGCAGTGCCACAGACATTTATGGCTACACCTTC.

About this clone itself: Other DNA sequences in this specimen translate into the identical CDR3. The chain combines TRBV28 with TRBJ1-5; D may be TRBD1 (5 bases). The germline CDR1 and CDR2 sequences are MDHEN and SYDVKM. CDR3 length: 15 residues. V was trimmed by 2 bases and J by 2 bases, leaving 10 bases between them. The CDR3, as DNA: TGTGCCAGCAGTTTAGGGGGAGGGGGCAATCAGCCCCAGCATTTT. Translation: CASSLGGGGNQPQHF.

The V call is TRBV18, the J call TRBJ1-6; D ambiguous. Deletions cut 2 bases from V and 9 bases from J, with 14 bases between. Germline V gene sequence: CDR1 KGHSH, CDR2 LQKENI. The CDR3 runs 15 residues. The CDR3 nucleotides read TGTGCCAGCTCACCAATTACGGGGATGGCTTCACCCCTCCACTTT. It specifies CASSPITGMASPLHF.

The chain employs TRBV28 and TRBJ1-6, with 10 bases fitting TRBD1. J was trimmed by 9 bases and V by 3 bases; bases with no gene match: 11. The CDR3 consists of 17 residues. Germline assignment: CDR1 MDHEN and CDR2 SYDVKM. Written as DNA, the CDR3 is TGTGCCAGCAGTTTCTCTAGACAGGGGGCGATGAGTTCACCCCTCCACTTT. This gives the protein CASSFSRQGAMSSPLHF.

The chain carries TRBV7-9 and TRBJ2-2; tentatively, D is TRBD1 (6 bases). Germline CDR1 reads SEHNR; CDR2 reads FQNEAQ (reference sequence). The V end lost 11 bases, the J end lost 5 bases, and 18 bases lay between the germline ends. The CDR3 runs 14 residues. The CDR3 loop reads CALPAGAFTGELFF. Here the CDR3 DNA reads TGTGCCCTACCCGCAGGGGCTTTTACCGGGGAGCTGTTTTTT.

This chain uses TRBV6-6 with TRBJ1-4; D is uncertain. CDR1 and CDR2 (germline): MNHNY, SVGAGI (reference sequence). V gave up 5 bases and J gave up 1 base, with 11 bases separating them. This CDR3 spans 15 amino acids. The CDR3: CASSASWRTNEKLFF. The CDR3 region has the DNA TGTGCCAGCAGTGCTTCATGGAGAACTAATGAAAAACTGTTTTTT.

V and J are TRBV5-1 and TRBJ2-5, with 10 bases identical to TRBD1. Trimming at V came to 6 bases and at J to 5 bases, leaving 7 bases not matched to a gene. CDR3 length: 14 amino acids. CDR1 and CDR2 from the germline V gene are SGHRS and YFSETQ. CDR3 nucleotide sequence: TGCGCCAGCACAACGGGACAGGGGAGGGAGACCCAGTACTTC. This codes for CASTTGQGRETQYF.

This clone has a handful of counts. CDR3 coding DNA: TGTGCCAGCAGCCCTGGACAGGGGGCTAGCAATCAGCCCCAGCATTTT. It codes for CASSPGQGASNQPQHF. V and J are TRBV6-6 and TRBJ1-5; 11 nucleotides align to TRBD1. The V gene's germline CDR1 is MNHNY and CDR2 SVGAGI (reference sequence). The CDR3 contains 16 residues. The junction had 4 bases not matched to a gene; V was cut back by 6 bases and J by 0 bases.

The chain links TRBV4-3 to TRBJ1-2; tentatively, D is TRBD1 (5 bases). The CDR3 runs to 14 residues. CDR1 and CDR2 (germline): LGHNA, YSLEER. Trimming stripped 4 bases from V and 7 bases from J, with 16 bases between. CDR3 sequence reads: CASSPDPGEGGYTF. The CDR3 bases are TGCGCCAGCAGCCCCGATCCGGGGGAAGGTGGCTACACCTTC.

This chain connects TRBV6-5 to TRBJ2-1, with D possibly matching TRBD1 (5 bases). Germline V lookup: CDR1 MNHEY, CDR2 SVGAGI. The CDR3 extends over 14 amino acids. Trimming cost V 7 bases and J 1 base, with 11 bases left between them. The DNA for the CDR3 is TGTGCCAGCATGGGCCAGGGTTCCTACAATGAGCAGTTCTTC. It yields the protein CASMGQGSYNEQFF.

The J gene is TRBJ1-1, the V gene TRBV12-5, with 11 bases aligning to TRBD1. The V gene's germline CDR1 is LGHNT and CDR2 FRNRAP. Trimming took 9 bases from V and 5 from J; bases not matched to a gene: 11. This CDR3 has 15 amino acids. CDR3 amino acids: CARQDRGRRATEAFF. The DNA for the CDR3 is TGTGCTAGACAGGACAGGGGGCGGCGGGCGACTGAAGCTTTCTTT.

The chain joins TRBV28 to TRBJ2-1; D is unclear. This CDR3 comprises 12 residues. V lost 1 base to trimming and J lost 12 bases, with 10 bases between them. CDR1 is MDHEN and CDR2 is SYDVKM in the germline V gene. The CDR3 DNA reads TGTGCCAGCAGTTTATCGACAATGATGCAGTTCTTC. It yields the protein CASSLSTMMQFF.

This sequence joins TRBV15 and TRBJ1-6; maybe TRBD1 (5 bases). The V end lost 0 bases, the J end lost 7 bases, and 10 bases lay between the germline ends. The CDR3 totals 15 residues. Germline V CDR1 and CDR2: LNHNV, YYDKDF (reference sequence). The CDR3 DNA is TGTGCCACCAGCAGAGACAACAGGCAAAATTCACCCCTCCACTTT. Amino acid sequence: CATSRDNRQNSPLHF.

The chain joins TRBV9 to TRBJ2-1, with D possibly matching TRBD1 (5 bases). V lost 3 bases and J lost 1, with 14 bases in between. The CDR3 is 16 residues long. CDR1 SGDLS and CDR2 YYNGEE come from the germline V gene. The chain's CDR3 is CASSGPDTSSYNEQFF. The CDR3 DNA reads TGTGCCAGCAGCGGACCGGACACTTCATCCTACAATGAGCAGTTCTTC.

The V call is TRBV15, the J call TRBJ2-4, with D unclear. Germline assignment: CDR1 LNHNV and CDR2 YYDKDF (reference sequence). Trimming took off 0 bases at V and 0 bases at J, with 12 bases between the two ends. The CDR3 is 17 amino acids. The CDR3 is CATSRDPRILAKNIQYF. The CDR3, as DNA: TGTGCCACCAGCAGAGATCCCAGAATTCTAGCCAAAAACATTCAGTACTTC.

The rearrangement links TRBV7-9 to TRBJ2-5; 12 positions match TRBD2. The V and J ends lost 0 bases and 1 base, in that order; junction bases with no gene match: 0. Germline CDR1 and CDR2: SEHNR and FQNEAQ (reference sequence). The CDR3 is 16 amino acids. CDR3 coding DNA: TGTGCCAGCAGCTTAGCACTAGCGGGAGGCCAAGAGACCCAGTACTTC. Amino acid sequence: CASSLALAGGQETQYF.

This chain links TRBV28 with TRBJ1-2, with a tentative D call TRBD1 (6 bases). V dropped 4 bases and J dropped 7 bases, with 16 bases sitting between them. Germline V lookup: CDR1 MDHEN, CDR2 SYDVKM. This CDR3 spans 14 amino acids. CDR3 loop: CASSSPSTRGGYTF. CDR3 DNA: TGTGCCAGCAGTTCCCCATCGACCAGGGGTGGCTACACCTTC.

The V call is TRBV18, the J call TRBJ1-1, with 9 bases matching TRBD1. The CDR3 spans 15 residues. Germline CDR1 and CDR2: KGHSH and LQKENI. The J segment lost 1 base and the V segment lost 1 base, leaving 1 base of the junction unmatched. The CDR3 protein is CASSPQGQGNTEAFF. The CDR3 coding sequence is TGTGCCAGCTCACCACAGGGACAGGGGAACACTGAAGCTTTCTTT.

The chain carries TRBV15 and TRBJ2-3; the D is unclear. Trimming stripped 0 bases from V and 1 base from J, with 8 bases between. The germline V gene encodes CDR1 LNHNV and CDR2 YYDKDF (reference sequence). The length of the CDR3 is 15 residues. DNA of the CDR3: TGTGCCACCAGCAGAGATCAAAGAGGCACAGATACGCAGTATTTT. Encoded protein: CATSRDQRGTDTQYF.

The chain recombines TRBV9 with TRBJ1-2; D perhaps matches TRBD1 (5 bases). CDR1 is SGDLS and CDR2 is YYNGEE in the germline V gene. V was trimmed by 0 bases and J by 5 bases, leaving 20 bases between them. The CDR3 loop spans 17 amino acids. CDR3 protein: CASSVAGGGVQGYGYTF. The CDR3 DNA reads TGTGCCAGCAGCGTAGCGGGAGGAGGGGTGCAGGGTTATGGCTACACCTTC.

This chain joins TRBV20-1 and TRBJ2-5; 10 nucleotides match TRBD2. This CDR3 has 15 amino acids. V gave up 3 bases and J gave up 2 bases; unmatched junction bases: 6. CDR1 and CDR2 (germline): DFQATT, SNEGSKA (reference sequence). Here the CDR3 reads CSASGSGRPQETQYF. CDR3 bases: TGCAGTGCTAGTGGTAGCGGGAGGCCTCAAGAGACCCAGTACTTC.